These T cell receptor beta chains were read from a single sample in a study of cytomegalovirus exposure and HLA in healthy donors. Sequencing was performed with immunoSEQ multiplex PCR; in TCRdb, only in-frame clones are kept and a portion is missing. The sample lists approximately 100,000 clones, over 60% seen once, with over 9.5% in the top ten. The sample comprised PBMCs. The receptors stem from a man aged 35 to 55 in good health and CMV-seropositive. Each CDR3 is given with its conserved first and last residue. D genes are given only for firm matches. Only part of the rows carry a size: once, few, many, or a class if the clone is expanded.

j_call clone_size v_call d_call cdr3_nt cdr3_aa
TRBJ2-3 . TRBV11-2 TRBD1 TGTGCCAGCAGCCCTCACCCATCAGGGGGCGGCGGTTTAGATACGCAGTATTTT CASSPHPSGGGGLDTQYF
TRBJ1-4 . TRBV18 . TGTGCCAGCTCACCAAAGGTCGCAGGGTTTAATGAAAAACTGTTTTTT CASSPKVAGFNEKLFF
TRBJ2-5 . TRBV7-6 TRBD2 TGTGCCAGCAGCTTAGAAGCGGGGCCCCTCCACTTC CASSLEAGPLHF
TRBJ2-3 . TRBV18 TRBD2 TGTGCCAGCTCACCGACTAGCGGGGGGATAGCGGATACGCAGTATTTT CASSPTSGGIADTQYF
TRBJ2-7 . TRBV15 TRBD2 TGTGCCACCAGCAGACGGGGGCTAGCGGGCTACGAGCAGTACTTC CATSRRGLAGYEQYF
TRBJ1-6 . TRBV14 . TGTGCCAGCAGCCTTAATTTGGGGGGGAATTCACCCCTCCACTTT CASSLNLGGNSPLHF
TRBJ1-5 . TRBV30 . TGTGCCTGGAGTGTATTCGGGGGTGCCAATCAGCCCCAGCATTTT CAWSVFGGANQPQHF
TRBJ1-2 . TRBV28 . TGTGCCAGCACAGGCCTCCGTACGTACTATGGCTACACCTTC CASTGLRTYYGYTF
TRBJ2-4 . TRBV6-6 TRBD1 TGTGCCAGCAGTTATGCTGGGGACAGTCAGTACTTC CASSYAGDSQYF
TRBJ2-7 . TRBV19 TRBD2 TGTGCCAGTATGGGGGGGAGCTCCTACGAGCAGTACTTC CASMGGSSYEQYF
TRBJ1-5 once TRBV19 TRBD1 TGTGCCAGTAGTATCGGGACAGCGGGTCAGCCCCAGCATTTT CASSIGTAGQPQHF
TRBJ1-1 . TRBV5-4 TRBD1 TGTGCCAGCAGATCAAAGGGGACAGGGGAGGCTGAAGCTTTCTTT CASRSKGTGEAEAFF
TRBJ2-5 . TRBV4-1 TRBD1 TGCGCCAGCAGCCAACGACAGGGATCCGAGACCCAGTACTTC CASSQRQGSETQYF
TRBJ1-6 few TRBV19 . TGTGCCAGTAGGCCCCGACAGGACAATTCACCCCTCCACTTT CASRPRQDNSPLHF
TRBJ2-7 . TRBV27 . TGTGCCAGCAGTCGGGGTATCGACTCCTACGAGCAGTACTTC CASSRGIDSYEQYF
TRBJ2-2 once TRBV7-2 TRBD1 TGTGCCAGCAGCTTAGGTGGGACAGGGGGCACCGGGGAGCTGTTTTTT CASSLGGTGGTGELFF
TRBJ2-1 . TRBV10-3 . TGTGCCATCAGTGAAATCGAGGACAATGAGCAGTTCTTC CAISEIEDNEQFF
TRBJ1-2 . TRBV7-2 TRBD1 TGTGCCAGCAGCCGGGACAGGGGCTATGGCTACACCTTC CASSRDRGYGYTF
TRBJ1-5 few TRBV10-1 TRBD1 TGCGCCAGCAGTGGACAGGGTCCGAGCAATCAGCCCCAGCATTTT CASSGQGPSNQPQHF
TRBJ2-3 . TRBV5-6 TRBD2 TGTGCCAGCAGCTTGAATAGCGGGGTATATCCGGATACGCAGTATTTT CASSLNSGVYPDTQYF
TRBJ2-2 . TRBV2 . TGTGCCAGCAGCGTGAACACCGGGGAGCTGTTTTTT CASSVNTGELFF
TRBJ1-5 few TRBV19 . TGTGCCAGTAGTATCGCAGGGGTCAATCAGCCCCAGCATTTT CASSIAGVNQPQHF
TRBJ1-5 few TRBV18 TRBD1 TGTGCCAGCTCAATAACAGGGGTTATCAATCAGCCCCAGCATTTT CASSITGVINQPQHF
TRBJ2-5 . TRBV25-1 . TGTGCCAGCAGTGTGCCAGGGGAGGGGGAGACCCAGTACTTC CASSVPGEGETQYF